The 10 T cell receptor beta chains presented below share a single source sample, sequenced in a study of CD8 T cells in ankylosing spondylitis. Study-wide results and limits: Ankylosing spondylitis blood appeared to carry a characteristic TCR beta motif of 7 or 8 highly homologous variants.

MiXCR was run by TCRdb on the 5' RACE reads, yielding one entry per CDR3 protein. The table has about 450,000 distinct CDR3 sequences, approximately 26% seen once; the top ten hold about 0.9%. For these TCRs, the target antigens are not known. The sample comprised blood, either unsorted or a sorted T cell fraction (not recorded which). These receptors were taken from a male donor with ankylosing spondylitis.

This clonotype was seen a handful of times. The V and J genes are TRBV5-4 and TRBJ2-1, with 11 nucleotides matching TRBD2. Trimming removed 0 bases from V and 3 bases from J; junction bases left unmatched: 11. CDR1 is SGHNT, CDR2 YYREEE, per germline (reference sequence). The CDR3 is 19 amino acids. CDR3 amino acids: CASSLAWLAGGSFYNEQFF. The CDR3 DNA reads as TGTGCCAGCAGCTTGGCCTGGCTAGCGGGAGGCTCTTTCTACAATGAGCAGTTCTTC.

The chain joins TRBV5-5 to TRBJ1-1; the D is unclear. This CDR3 has 14 residues. Germline V gives CDR1 SGHKS, CDR2 YYEKEE (reference sequence). Deletions cut 1 base from V and 1 base from J, with 8 bases between. Here the CDR3 DNA reads TGTGCCAGCAGCTTGCGAGTTACGAACACTGAAGCTTTCTTT. The encoded protein is CASSLRVTNTEAFF.

This clonotype was picked up a small number of times. This chain joins TRBV7-2 and TRBJ2-1; TRBD2 matches at 7 bases. The CDR3 covers 15 residues. The germline gives CDR1 SGHTA, CDR2 FQGNSA. V lost 3 bases, J lost 3 bases, and 5 bases stayed unmatched. The CDR3 loop reads CASSLDVAGYNEQFF. CDR3 sequence (DNA): TGTGCCAGCAGCTTGGATGTAGCGGGCTACAATGAGCAGTTCTTC.

The V and J genes are TRBV10-3 and TRBJ2-7; unclear D gene. Germline lookup yields CDR1 ENHRY and CDR2 SYGVKD. The V gene lost 2 bases and the J gene lost 3 bases, with 5 bases spanning the gap. The CDR3 sequence is 12 residues long. CDR3 in DNA: TGTGCCATCAGTGAGGTCGGCTACGAGCAGTACGTC. Its translation: CAISEVGYEQYV.

This rearrangement joins TRBV12-3 or TRBV12-4 to TRBJ2-1, with 9 bases lining up with TRBD1. The CDR3 sequence is 15 residues long. V shed 5 bases and J 3 bases; nucleotides not matched to a gene: 5. The CDR3 loop is CASSPQGARYNEQFF. The CDR3 DNA sequence: TGTGCCAGCAGTCCACAGGGGGCGCGCTACAATGAGCAGTTCTTC.

This clonotype was seen more than once but under ten times. The chain links TRBV2 to TRBJ2-2, with a possible D match to TRBD1 (5 bases). V was shortened by 7 bases and J by 0 bases, with 12 bases between the two germline ends. CDR1 and CDR2 from the germline V gene are SNHLY and FYNNEI. This CDR3 contains 15 residues. The DNA for the CDR3 is TGTGCCAGCAAACAACAGGACACGAACACCGGGGAGCTGTTTTTT. Its translation: CASKQQDTNTGELFF.

This clonotype occurred once. The V gene is TRBV10-3, the J gene TRBJ1-6, with D unresolved. CDR3 length equals 12 residues. Germline assignment: CDR1 ENHRY and CDR2 SYGVKD. V lost 3 bases to trimming and J lost 14 bases, with 11 bases between them. CDR3 in amino acids: CAISEVEHTLHF. CDR3 sequence (DNA): TGTGCCATCAGTGAAGTAGAGCACACCCTCCACTTT.

This chain uses TRBV5-1 with TRBJ1-1, with 7 nucleotides matching TRBD1. V shed 5 bases, J shed 5 bases, and the junction held 12 bases outside the gene matches. This CDR3 spans 15 amino acids. Germline assignment: CDR1 SGHRS and CDR2 YFSETQ. This CDR3 is CASSSQQGRWTEAFF. The CDR3 DNA is TGCGCCAGCAGTTCGCAACAGGGGAGATGGACTGAAGCTTTCTTT. Variable domain in full (rest from reference TRBV5-1 and TRBJ1-1): KAGVTQTPRYLIKTRGQQVTLSCSPISGHRSVSWYQQTPGQGLQFLFEYFSETQRNKGNFPGRFSGRQFSNSRSEMNVSTLELGDSALYLCASSSQQGRWTEAFFGQGTRLTVV.

The CDR3 loop reads CASSRVTVRDEQFF. The CDR3 coding sequence is TGTGCCAGCAGCCGCGTTACGGTGAGGGATGAGCAGTTCTTC. The genes are TRBV2 and TRBJ2-1, with D tentatively TRBD2 (5 bases). CDR3 length: 14 amino acids. Germline V gene sequence: CDR1 SNHLY, CDR2 FYNNEI. Trimming removed 6 bases at V and 8 bases at J, with 17 bases between.

The chain joins TRBV20-1 to TRBJ2-1, with 9 bases that match TRBD2. The germline CDR1 and CDR2 sequences are DFQATT and SNEGSKA (reference sequence). The CDR3 length is 16 residues. V shed 1 base and J 2 bases; nucleotides not matched to a gene: 6. The CDR3 DNA is TGCAGTGCTAGAGGATCAGCGGGAGGTACCTACAATGAGCAGTTCTTC. Its translation is CSARGSAGGTYNEQFF.